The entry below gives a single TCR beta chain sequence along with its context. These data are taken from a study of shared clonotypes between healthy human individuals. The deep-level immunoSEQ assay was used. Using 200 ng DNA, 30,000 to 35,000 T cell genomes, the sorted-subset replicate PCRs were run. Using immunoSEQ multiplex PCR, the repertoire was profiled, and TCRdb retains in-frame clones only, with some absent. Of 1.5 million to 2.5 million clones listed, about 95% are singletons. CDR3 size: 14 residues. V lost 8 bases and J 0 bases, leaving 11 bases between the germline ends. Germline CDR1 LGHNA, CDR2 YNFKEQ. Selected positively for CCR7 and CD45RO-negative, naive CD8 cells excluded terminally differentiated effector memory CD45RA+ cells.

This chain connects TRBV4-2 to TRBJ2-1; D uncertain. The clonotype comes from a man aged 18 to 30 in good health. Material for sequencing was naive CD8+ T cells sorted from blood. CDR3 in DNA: TGTGCCAGCTCCGATCGAGGCTCCTACAATGAGCAGTTCTTC. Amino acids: CASSDRGSYNEQFF.